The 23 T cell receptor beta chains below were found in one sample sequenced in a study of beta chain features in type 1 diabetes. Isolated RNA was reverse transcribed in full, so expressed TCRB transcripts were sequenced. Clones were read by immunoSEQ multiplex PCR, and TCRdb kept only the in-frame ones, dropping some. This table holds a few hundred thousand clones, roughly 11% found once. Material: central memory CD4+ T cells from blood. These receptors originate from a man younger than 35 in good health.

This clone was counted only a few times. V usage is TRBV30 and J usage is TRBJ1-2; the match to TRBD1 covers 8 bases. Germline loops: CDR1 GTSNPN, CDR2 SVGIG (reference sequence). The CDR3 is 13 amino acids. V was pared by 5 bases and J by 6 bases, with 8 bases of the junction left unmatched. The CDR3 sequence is CAWVTGGLNGYTF. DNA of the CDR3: TGTGCCTGGGTAACAGGGGGATTAAATGGCTACACCTTC. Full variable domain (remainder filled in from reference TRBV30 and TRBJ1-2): SQTIHQWPATLVQPVGSPLSLECTVEGTSNPNLYWYRQAAGRGLQLLFYSVGIGQISSEVPQNLSASRPQDRQFILSSKKLLLSDSGFYLCAWVTGGLNGYTFGSGTRLTVV.

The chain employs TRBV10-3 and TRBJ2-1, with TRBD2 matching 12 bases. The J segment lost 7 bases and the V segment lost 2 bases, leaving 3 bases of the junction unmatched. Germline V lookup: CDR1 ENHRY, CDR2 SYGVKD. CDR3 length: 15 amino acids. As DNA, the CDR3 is TGTGCCATCAGTGAGAATGGACTAGCGGGAAATGAGCAGTTCTTC. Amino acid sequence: CAISENGLAGNEQFF.

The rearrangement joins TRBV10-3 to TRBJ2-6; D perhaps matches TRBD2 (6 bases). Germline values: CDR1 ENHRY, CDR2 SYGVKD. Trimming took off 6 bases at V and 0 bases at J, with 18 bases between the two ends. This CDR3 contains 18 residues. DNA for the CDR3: TGTGCCATCAGGGAGGCGAGCCGTAGCGGCTCTGGGGCCAACGTCCTGACTTTC. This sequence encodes CAIREASRSGSGANVLTF.

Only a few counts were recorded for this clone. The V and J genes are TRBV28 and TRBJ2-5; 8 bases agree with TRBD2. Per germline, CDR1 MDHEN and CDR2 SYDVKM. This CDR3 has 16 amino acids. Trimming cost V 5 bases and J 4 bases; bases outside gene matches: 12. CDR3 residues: CASSPTPSGSLETQYF. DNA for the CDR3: TGTGCCAGCAGTCCGACCCCAAGCGGGAGTCTAGAGACCCAGTACTTC.

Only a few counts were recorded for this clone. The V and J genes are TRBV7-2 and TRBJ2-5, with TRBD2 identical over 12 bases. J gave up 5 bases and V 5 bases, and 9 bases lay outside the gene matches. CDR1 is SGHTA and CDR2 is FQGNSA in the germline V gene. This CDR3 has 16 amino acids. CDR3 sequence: CASSETSGRTGETQYF. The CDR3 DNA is TGTGCCAGCAGCGAGACTAGCGGGAGAACAGGGGAGACCCAGTACTTC.

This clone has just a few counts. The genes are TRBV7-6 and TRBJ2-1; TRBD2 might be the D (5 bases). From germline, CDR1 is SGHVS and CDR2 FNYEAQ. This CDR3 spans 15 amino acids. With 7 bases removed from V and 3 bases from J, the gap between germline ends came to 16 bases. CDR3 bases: TGTGCCAGCACCTTGGAGGCGGCCGGCTACAATGAGCAGTTCTTC. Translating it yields CASTLEAAGYNEQFF.

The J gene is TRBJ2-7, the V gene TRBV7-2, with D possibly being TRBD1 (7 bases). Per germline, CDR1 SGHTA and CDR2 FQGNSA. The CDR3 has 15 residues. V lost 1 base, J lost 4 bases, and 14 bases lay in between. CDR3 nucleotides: TGTGCCAGCAGCTTAGGTGCGGGACAGTTTTACGAGCAGTACTTC. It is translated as CASSLGAGQFYEQYF.

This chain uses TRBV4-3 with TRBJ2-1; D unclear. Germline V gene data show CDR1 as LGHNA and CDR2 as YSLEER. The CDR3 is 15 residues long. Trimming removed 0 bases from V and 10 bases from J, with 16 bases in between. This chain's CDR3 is CASSQEPRFSEEQFF. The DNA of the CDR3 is TGCGCCAGCAGCCAAGAGCCTAGATTTTCAGAAGAGCAGTTCTTC.

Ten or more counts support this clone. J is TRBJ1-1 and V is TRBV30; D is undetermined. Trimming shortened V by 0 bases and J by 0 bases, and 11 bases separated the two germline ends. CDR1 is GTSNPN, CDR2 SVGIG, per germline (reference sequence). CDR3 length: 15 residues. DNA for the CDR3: TGTGCCTGGAGTGTAAAGTACGGGGTGAACACTGAAGCTTTCTTT. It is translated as CAWSVKYGVNTEAFF.

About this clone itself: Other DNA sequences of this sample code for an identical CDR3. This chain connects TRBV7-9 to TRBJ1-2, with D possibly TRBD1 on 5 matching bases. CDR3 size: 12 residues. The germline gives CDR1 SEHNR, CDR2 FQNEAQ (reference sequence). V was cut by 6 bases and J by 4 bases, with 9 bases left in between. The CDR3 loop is CASSTGTYGYTF. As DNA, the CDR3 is TGTGCCAGCAGTACGGGGACCTATGGCTACACCTTC.

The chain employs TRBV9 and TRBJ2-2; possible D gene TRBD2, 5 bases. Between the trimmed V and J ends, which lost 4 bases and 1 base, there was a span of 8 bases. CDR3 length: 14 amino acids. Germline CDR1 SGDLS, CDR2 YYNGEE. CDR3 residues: CASSSRGNTGELFF. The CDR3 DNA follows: TGTGCCAGCAGCTCCCGGGGGAACACCGGGGAGCTGTTTTTT.

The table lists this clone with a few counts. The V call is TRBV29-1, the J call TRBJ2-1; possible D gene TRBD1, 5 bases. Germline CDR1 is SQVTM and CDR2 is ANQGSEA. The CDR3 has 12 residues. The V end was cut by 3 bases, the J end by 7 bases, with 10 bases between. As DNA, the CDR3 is TGCAGCGTTGACCCCCAGGGAAATGAGCAGTTCTTC. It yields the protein CSVDPQGNEQFF.

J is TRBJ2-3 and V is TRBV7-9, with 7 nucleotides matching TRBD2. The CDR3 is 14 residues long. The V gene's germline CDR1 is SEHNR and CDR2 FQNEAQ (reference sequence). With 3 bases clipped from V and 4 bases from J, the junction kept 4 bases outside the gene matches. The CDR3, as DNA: TGTGCCAGCAGCTTTGGCGGGAGTCCAGATACGCAGTATTTT. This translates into CASSFGGSPDTQYF.

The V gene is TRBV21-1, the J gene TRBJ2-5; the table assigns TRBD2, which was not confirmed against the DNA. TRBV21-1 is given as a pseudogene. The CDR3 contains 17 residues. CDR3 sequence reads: CASSNLIAGIIQETQYF. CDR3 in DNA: TGTGCCAGCAGCAATTTGATCGCGGGAATCATCCAAGAGACCCAGTACTTC.

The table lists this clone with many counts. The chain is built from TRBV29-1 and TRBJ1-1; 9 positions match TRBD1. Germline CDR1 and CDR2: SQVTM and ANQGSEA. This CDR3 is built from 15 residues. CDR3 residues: CSISPGQGMNTEAFF. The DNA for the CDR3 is TGCAGTATAAGCCCGGGACAGGGAATGAACACTGAAGCTTTCTTT.

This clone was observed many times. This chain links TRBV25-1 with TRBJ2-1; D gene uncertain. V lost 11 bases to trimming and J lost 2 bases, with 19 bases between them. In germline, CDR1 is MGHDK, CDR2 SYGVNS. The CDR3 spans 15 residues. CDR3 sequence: CADRSVRRTYNEQFF. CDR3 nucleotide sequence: TGTGCCGATAGAAGTGTCAGGAGAACCTACAATGAGCAGTTCTTC.

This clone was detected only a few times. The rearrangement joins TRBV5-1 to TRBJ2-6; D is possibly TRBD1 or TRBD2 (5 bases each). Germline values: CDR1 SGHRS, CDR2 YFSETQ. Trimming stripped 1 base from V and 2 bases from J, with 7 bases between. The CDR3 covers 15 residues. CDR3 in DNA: TGCGCCAGCAGCTTGATGGGGGCTGGGGCCAACGTCCTGACTTTC. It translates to CASSLMGAGANVLTF.

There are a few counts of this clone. The CDR3 sequence is CASRATFLGEQYF. CDR3 in DNA: TGTGCCAGCAGGGCGACCTTCCTCGGAGAGCAGTACTTC. The chain employs TRBV2 and TRBJ2-5; D gene ambiguous. V lost 6 bases and J lost 11, with 19 bases in between. Germline CDR1 reads SNHLY; CDR2 reads FYNNEI. This CDR3 spans 13 amino acids.

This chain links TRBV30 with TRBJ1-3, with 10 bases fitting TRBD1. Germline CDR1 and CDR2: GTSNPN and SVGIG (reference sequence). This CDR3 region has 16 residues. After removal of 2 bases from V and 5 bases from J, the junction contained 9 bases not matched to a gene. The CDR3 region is CAWSPNDRGQRNTIYF. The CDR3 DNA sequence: TGTGCCTGGAGTCCAAATGACAGGGGGCAACGAAACACCATATATTTT. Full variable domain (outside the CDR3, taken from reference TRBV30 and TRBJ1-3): SQTIHQWPATLVQPVGSPLSLECTVEGTSNPNLYWYRQAAGRGLQLLFYSVGIGQISSEVPQNLSASRPQDRQFILSSKKLLLSDSGFYLCAWSPNDRGQRNTIYFGEGSWLTVV.

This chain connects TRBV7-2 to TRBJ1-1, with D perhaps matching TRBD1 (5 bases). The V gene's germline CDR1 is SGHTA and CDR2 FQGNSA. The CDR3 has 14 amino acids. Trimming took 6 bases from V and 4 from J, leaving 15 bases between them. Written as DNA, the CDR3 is TGTGCCAGCAGTTCCTTCGACAGAACCACTGAAGCTTTCTTT. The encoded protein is CASSSFDRTTEAFF.

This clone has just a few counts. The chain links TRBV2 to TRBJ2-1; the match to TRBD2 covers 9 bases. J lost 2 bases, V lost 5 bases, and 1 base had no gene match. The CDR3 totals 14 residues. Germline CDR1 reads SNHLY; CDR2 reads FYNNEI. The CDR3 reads CASSRLAAYNEQFF. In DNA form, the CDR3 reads TGTGCCAGCAGTCGACTAGCGGCCTACAATGAGCAGTTCTTC.

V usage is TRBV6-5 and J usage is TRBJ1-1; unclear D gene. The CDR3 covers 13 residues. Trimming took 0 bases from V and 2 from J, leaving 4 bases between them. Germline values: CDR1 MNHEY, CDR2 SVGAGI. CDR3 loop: CASSYSLNTEAFF. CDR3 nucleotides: TGTGCCAGCAGTTACTCGTTAAACACTGAAGCTTTCTTT.

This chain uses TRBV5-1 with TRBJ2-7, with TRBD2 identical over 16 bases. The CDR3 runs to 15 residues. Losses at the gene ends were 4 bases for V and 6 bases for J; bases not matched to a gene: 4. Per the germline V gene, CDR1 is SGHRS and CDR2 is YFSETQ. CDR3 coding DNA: TGCGCCAGCAGCGTAGGGACTAGCGGGAGGGGCGAGCAGTACTTC. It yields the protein CASSVGTSGRGEQYF.